These 20 T cell receptor beta chains originate from one sample sequenced in a study of T cells after yellow fever vaccination. TCRdb redid the calling of the 5' RACE reads with MiXCR, one entry per CDR3 protein. The table has about 340,000 distinct CDR3 sequences, approximately 3.9% seen once. Sequenced here: PBMCs, sampled 5 days after the yellow fever booster vaccination. These receptors originate from a man younger than 35 who received the YFV17D yellow fever vaccine.

The chain joins TRBV15 to TRBJ2-2; possibly TRBD2 for D (7 bases). Germline V gene data show CDR1 as LNHNV and CDR2 as YYDKDF (reference sequence). V was pared by 1 base and J by 3 bases, with 12 bases between. The length of the CDR3 is 16 residues. CDR3 DNA sequence: TGTGCCACCAGCAGAGTAGGGGGGGCGTACACCGGGGAGCTGTTTTTT. Translating gives CATSRVGGAYTGELFF.

This clonotype was observed at least ten times. This rearrangement joins TRBV20-1 to TRBJ1-1; possibly TRBD1 for D (5 bases). Trimming shortened V by 6 bases and J by 2 bases, and 16 bases separated the two germline ends. The CDR3 totals 14 residues. CDR1 DFQATT and CDR2 SNEGSKA come from the germline V gene (reference sequence). Here the CDR3 DNA reads TGCAGTGCCCTCTACTTCGGGGGAAACACTGAAGCTTTCTTT. It is translated as CSALYFGGNTEAFF.

The chain recombines TRBV6-5 with TRBJ2-7; tentatively, D is TRBD1 (6 bases). The CDR3 contains 13 residues. V shed 6 bases and J shed 6 bases, with 15 bases lying between them. The germline CDR1 and CDR2 sequences are MNHEY and SVGAGI. This chain's CDR3 is CASSYRVSTEQYF. CDR3 coding DNA: TGTGCCAGCAGCTACAGGGTATCTACCGAGCAGTACTTC.

This clonotype was recorded many times. The rearrangement joins TRBV5-6 to TRBJ2-1; D is tentatively TRBD1 or TRBD2 (5 bases each). The CDR3 is 16 amino acids. The germline V gene has CDR1 SGHDT and CDR2 YYEEEE. With 4 bases removed from V and 2 bases from J, the gap between germline ends came to 16 bases. CDR3 loop: CASSPATGPPYNEQFF. The CDR3 DNA reads TGTGCCAGCAGCCCCGCAACGGGACCACCCTACAATGAGCAGTTCTTC. Together with reference TRBV5-6 and TRBJ2-1, the CDR3 gives the full variable domain: DAGVTQSPTHLIKTRGQQVTLRCSPKSGHDTVSWYQQALGQGPQFIFQYYEEEERQRGNFPDRFSGHQFPNYSSELNVNALLLGDSALYLCASSPATGPPYNEQFFGPGTRLTVL.

This clonotype came up many times. This chain links TRBV20-1 with TRBJ2-7; D might be TRBD2 (6 bases). Looked up from germline, CDR1 is DFQATT and CDR2 is SNEGSKA (reference sequence). This CDR3 is 13 amino acids long. V lost 2 bases, J lost 0 bases, and 8 bases lay in between. The CDR3: CSARRGSSYEQYF. The CDR3 DNA follows: TGCAGTGCTAGACGGGGGAGCTCCTACGAGCAGTACTTC.

The chain carries TRBV12-5 and TRBJ2-3; 8 positions agree with TRBD2. CDR1 and CDR2 from the germline V gene are LGHNT and FRNRAP. V dropped 2 bases and J dropped 2; count of bases not matched to a gene: 15. The CDR3 spans 19 residues. DNA of the CDR3: TGTGCTAGTGGTTTGATTACTAGCGGCCCGCTAGAGTACACAGATACGCAGTATTTT. Translating gives CASGLITSGPLEYTDTQYF.

This clonotype occurred many times. This rearrangement joins TRBV12-3 or TRBV12-4 to TRBJ1-5; 10 bases match TRBD1. The CDR3 is 15 residues long. Losses at the gene ends were 6 bases for V and 7 bases for J; bases not matched to a gene: 9. CDR3 protein: CASRRGTGVGQPQHF. The CDR3 nucleotides read TGTGCCAGCAGACGAGGGACAGGGGTAGGGCAGCCCCAGCATTTT.

The chain is built from TRBV5-1 and TRBJ1-3; 7 bases are a match to TRBD1. Trimming removed 4 bases from V and 2 bases from J; junction bases left unmatched: 6. This CDR3 has 15 amino acids. In germline, CDR1 is SGHRS, CDR2 YFSETQ. This CDR3 reads CASSRLQGAGNTIYF. For the CDR3, the DNA is TGCGCCAGCAGCCGCCTTCAGGGGGCTGGAAACACCATATATTTT.

This clonotype was counted at least ten times. This chain's CDR3 is CASSDESYEQYF. DNA for the CDR3: TGTGCCAGCTCTGACGAATCCTACGAGCAGTACTTC. The chain links TRBV18 to TRBJ2-7; no reliable D call. The CDR3 sequence is 12 residues long. Trimming removed 6 bases from V and 1 base from J, with 7 bases in between. Germline V gene sequence: CDR1 KGHSH, CDR2 LQKENI. The full variable domain, completed using reference TRBV18 and TRBJ2-7, is NAGVMQNPRHLVRRRGQEARLRCSPMKGHSHVYWYRQLPEEGLKFMVYLQKENIIDESGMPKERFSAEFPKEGPSILRIQQVVRGDSAAYFCASSDESYEQYFGPGTRLTVT.

This clonotype was observed at least ten times. Written as DNA, the CDR3 is TGCGCCAGCAGCTACTTTCCTGGGACAGAGACCTACAATGAGCAGTTCTTC. As protein: CASSYFPGTETYNEQFF. The chain links TRBV5-1 to TRBJ2-1; 7 positions agree with TRBD1. Germline values: CDR1 SGHRS, CDR2 YFSETQ. The trim removed 3 bases at V and 2 bases at J, leaving 11 bases unmatched. This CDR3 is 17 amino acids long.

In its sample, this clonotype was seen many times. V gene TRBV6-5 combines with J gene TRBJ2-2; D call uncertain. CDR1 MNHEY and CDR2 SVGAGI come from the germline V gene. Trimming removed 8 bases at V and 5 bases at J, with 9 bases between. The CDR3 is made up of 12 amino acids. The DNA for the CDR3 is TGTGCCAGCGAATCTACGACCGGGGAGCTGTTTTTT. It yields the protein CASESTTGELFF.

The rearrangement uses TRBV2 and TRBJ2-5; D is unclear. Germline CDR1 SNHLY, CDR2 FYNNEI. The CDR3 sequence is 12 residues long. V lost 2 bases to trimming and J lost 0 bases, with 1 base between them. The CDR3 reads CASSEHQETQYF. As DNA, the CDR3 is TGTGCCAGCAGTGAACACCAAGAGACCCAGTACTTC.

The chain carries TRBV4-1 and TRBJ1-1, with D possibly matching TRBD1 (5 bases). This CDR3 is built from 14 residues. Germline V CDR1 and CDR2: MGHRA, YSYEKL. V was cut by 2 bases and J by 8 bases, with 15 bases left in between. In DNA, the CDR3 is TGCGCCAGCAGCCAATTCGTGTTCGGGGCGGAAGCTTTCTTT. Encoded protein: CASSQFVFGAEAFF.

This chain joins TRBV11-1 and TRBJ2-1; D is possibly TRBD1 (6 bases). Germline-derived CDR1 and CDR2 are SGHAT and FQDESV (reference sequence). The CDR3 runs to 14 residues. Trimming left V 3 bases short and J 7 bases short, with 13 bases between. The CDR3 bases are TGTGCCAGCAGCTTTGTGGGGGCGCGGAATGAGCAGTTCTTC. Its protein is CASSFVGARNEQFF.

The chain links TRBV12-3 or TRBV12-4 to TRBJ1-4; 7 bases match TRBD1. Trimming took 4 bases from V and 0 from J; bases not matched to a gene: 8. The length of the CDR3 is 17 residues. The CDR3 nucleotides read TGTGCCAGCAGTTATCTAATACAGGGGACAACTAATGAAAAACTGTTTTTT. Translating gives CASSYLIQGTTNEKLFF.

This clonotype was counted ten times or more. This chain joins TRBV5-1 and TRBJ2-1; no clear D. This CDR3 comprises 14 residues. Trimming took off 4 bases at V and 6 bases at J, with 14 bases between the two ends. Germline V gene data show CDR1 as SGHRS and CDR2 as YFSETQ. The CDR3 sequence is CASSTGEVANEQFF. The CDR3 DNA follows: TGCGCCAGCAGCACGGGTGAGGTTGCCAATGAGCAGTTCTTC.

This clonotype occurred many times. J is TRBJ2-2 and V is TRBV4-3; tentatively, D is TRBD1 or TRBD2 (5 bases each). This CDR3 contains 18 residues. V was shortened by 0 bases and J by 0 bases, with 14 bases between the two germline ends. Germline CDR1 is LGHNA and CDR2 is YSLEER. CDR3 coding DNA: TGCGCCAGCAGCCAAGAGGGGACCGGACGAACGAACACCGGGGAGCTGTTTTTT. It codes for CASSQEGTGRTNTGELFF.

The CDR3 spells CASSLESTDTQYF. The CDR3 DNA is TGTGCCAGCAGCCTCGAGAGCACAGATACGCAGTATTTT. The genes are TRBV3-1 and TRBJ2-3, with D uncertain. The CDR3 has 13 residues. Germline V gives CDR1 LGHDT, CDR2 YNNKEL (reference sequence). V shed 4 bases and J shed 0 bases, with 5 bases lying between them.

In its sample, this clonotype was seen many times. The rearrangement links TRBV7-3 to TRBJ2-2, with no clear D. Per germline, CDR1 SGHTA and CDR2 FQGTGA. V lost 1 base and J lost 6, with 12 bases in between. The CDR3 has 15 amino acids. CDR3 DNA sequence: TGTGCCAGCAGCTTAATCGGTGGCCCCTCCGGGGAGCTGTTTTTT. Its protein is CASSLIGGPSGELFF. The variable domain in full, with the rest retrieved from reference TRBV7-3 and TRBJ2-2, is GAGVSQTPSNKVTEKGKYVELRCDPISGHTALYWYRQSLGQGPEFLIYFQGTGAADDSGLPNDRFFAVRPEGSVSTLKIQRTERGDSAVYLCASSLIGGPSGELFFGEGSRLTVL.

This clonotype was recorded a few times. The rearrangement joins TRBV3-1 to TRBJ1-3; D might be TRBD1 (6 bases). V was clipped by 1 base and J by 4 bases, with 20 bases between them. The CDR3 loop spans 18 amino acids. Germline CDR1 and CDR2: LGHDT and YNNKEL (reference sequence). The CDR3 DNA reads as TGTGCCAGCAGCCAAGTAGTTGGGGGGGGCCTCTCCGGAAACACCATATATTTT. Translation gives CASSQVVGGGLSGNTIYF. The full variable domain, in which reference TRBV3-1 and TRBJ1-3 provide the parts outside the CDR3, is DTAVSQTPKYLVTQMGNDKSIKCEQNLGHDTMYWYKQDSKKFLKIMFSYNNKELIINETVPNRFSPKSPDKAHLNLHINSLELGDSAVYFCASSQVVGGGLSGNTIYFGEGSWLTVV.